This T cell receptor (beta chain) appears in the sequencing data of a study of T cells expressing NK-cell markers. TCRdb reprocessed the 5' RACE reads and keeps a single row for each CDR3 protein, giving no DNA. The sample table sets out some 460,000 distinct CDR3 sequences. Germline loops: CDR1 DFQATT, CDR2 SNEGSKA (reference sequence). CDR3 length: 16 residues. The chain has TRBV20-1 and TRBJ2-3; as DNA is missing, the TRBD2 call by TCRdb cannot be tested. This TCR was recovered from a woman aged 50 to 60 in good health. Sequenced sample: blood T cells: a sorted CD56 or NKG2C T cell subset, CD4+ or CD8+ T cells, or bulk PBMC T cells (not recorded which). The CDR3 loop is CSAGGPGLGHPDTQYF.